Listed below are T cell receptor beta chains from one sample, sequenced in a study of cytomegalovirus exposure and HLA in healthy donors. Sequencing used immunoSEQ multiplex PCR; TCRdb keeps in-frame clones, though not all of them. The sample consists of roughly 130,000 clones, about 79% of them appearing once. Material for sequencing was PBMCs. The receptor set was obtained from a woman aged 18-30 years in good health and CMV-seropositive. Each CDR3 is given with its conserved first and last residue. Each record gives: J gene, V gene, CDR3 protein.

TRBJ2-3,TRBV2,CASSGLAGGTSTDTQYF
TRBJ1-6,TRBV25-1,CASSDRRGVAPLHF
TRBJ2-7,TRBV29-1,CSVKDRAYEQYF
TRBJ2-1,TRBV9,CASSVVSGGGMNEQFF
TRBJ2-6,TRBV6-6,CASSYPPILTF
TRBJ1-4,TRBV2,CATKTPTGVGSANEKLFF
TRBJ2-1,TRBV7-9,CASRPSGNEQFF
TRBJ2-1,TRBV18,CASSPGTGAYNEQFF
TRBJ1-1,TRBV19,CASSSPSDRGPLNTEAFF
TRBJ2-5,TRBV9,CASSPGSQAGVGETQYF
TRBJ2-1,TRBV6-1,CASRTGTANNEQFF
TRBJ1-1,TRBV5-1,CASSVGQGVTEAFF
TRBJ2-7,TRBV4-1,CASSQAGGGRGEQYF
TRBJ1-5,TRBV2,CASSEVVGGSNQPQHF
TRBJ1-1,TRBV6-1,CASREPLTGSAEAFF
TRBJ2-3,TRBV9,CASSPSGGSTDTQYF
TRBJ2-1,TRBV6-6,CASSYRGGGGEQFF
TRBJ2-5,TRBV19,CASSIGGRGSGQETQYF
TRBJ2-3,TRBV2,CASSDRGGGTDTQYF
TRBJ2-7,TRBV7-2,CASSLTYEQYF
TRBJ1-2,TRBV5-6,CASSLTGSNGYTF
TRBJ2-7,TRBV9,CASSVESSGAYEQYF
TRBJ1-2,TRBV29-1,CSGGQGQLYGYTF
TRBJ2-7,TRBV10-3,CAISEGREGEQYF
TRBJ2-7,TRBV29-1,CSVSPGTRMYF